This T cell receptor beta chain was obtained from a study of T cell responses to AZD1222 COVID-19 vaccine. Germline loops: CDR1 SGHRS, CDR2 YFSETQ. V lost 5 bases, J lost 6 bases, and 8 bases stayed unmatched. The CDR3 extends over 15 amino acids. TCRdb keeps only in-frame clones here, not all; method: immunoSEQ multiplex PCR. This sample has about 150,000 clones, with 92% found just once. The sample here was peripheral blood, taken on day 0 of AZD1222 vaccination. The sequence was collected from an adult in good health. The chain couples TRBV5-1 to TRBJ2-2; 9 bases are a match to TRBD2. In DNA, the CDR3 is TGCGCCAGCAGTTCCCCTAGCGGGGTCGCCGGGGAGCTGTTTTTT. This gives the protein CASSSPSGVAGELFF.